One and the same sample provided the 30 T cell receptor beta chains below, sequenced in a study of cytomegalovirus exposure and HLA in healthy donors. Libraries were prepared by immunoSEQ multiplex PCR; TCRdb keeps only in-frame clonotypes and omits some of them. Altogether around 61,000 clones are present, around 93% being singletons, with the ten largest covering about 5.4%. The sample taken for sequencing was PBMCs. The receptors stem from a man between 18 and 29 years old in good health and CMV-seropositive.

This sequence joins TRBV9 and TRBJ2-2; no reliable D call. In germline, CDR1 is SGDLS, CDR2 YYNGEE. The germline V and J ends were trimmed by 0 bases and 6 bases, with 3 bases remaining between them. The CDR3 runs 12 residues. DNA for the CDR3: TGTGCCAGCAGCGTAGGGCCCGGGGAGCTGTTTTTT. It is translated as CASSVGPGELFF.

This clone was detected only once. Here the CDR3 reads CASSLPTGSALRTDTQYF. The CDR3 nucleotides are TGTGCCAGCAGTTTACCGACAGGTTCCGCGTTAAGGACAGATACGCAGTATTTT. The chain uses TRBV28 and TRBJ2-3, with D possibly TRBD1 on 6 matching bases. Trimming left V 2 bases short and J 3 bases short, with 21 bases between. Germline V gene lookup returns CDR1 MDHEN and CDR2 SYDVKM. This CDR3 comprises 18 residues.

J is TRBJ2-2 and V is TRBV30; 9 bases map to TRBD1. This CDR3 is 15 amino acids long. From germline, CDR1 is GTSNPN and CDR2 SVGIG (reference sequence). The trim removed 4 bases at V and 6 bases at J, leaving 9 bases unmatched. CDR3 loop: CAWNRGRGGAGELFF. CDR3 sequence (DNA): TGTGCCTGGAACAGGGGGCGAGGGGGCGCCGGGGAGCTGTTTTTT. Variable domain in full (rest from reference TRBV30 and TRBJ2-2): SQTIHQWPATLVQPVGSPLSLECTVEGTSNPNLYWYRQAAGRGLQLLFYSVGIGQISSEVPQNLSASRPQDRQFILSSKKLLLSDSGFYLCAWNRGRGGAGELFFGEGSRLTVL.

This chain links TRBV5-1 with TRBJ2-2; 10 bases fit TRBD1. Germline loops: CDR1 SGHRS, CDR2 YFSETQ. CDR3 length equals 19 residues. V lost 4 bases to trimming and J lost 9 bases; unmatched junction nucleotides: 21. The DNA of the CDR3 is TGCGCCAGCAGCGTACAGGGGACAGGGGCCCGGGGCGCCAGTAGGGAGCTGTTTTTT. Protein sequence: CASSVQGTGARGASRELFF.

The chain links TRBV28 to TRBJ2-2; 7 bases agree with TRBD1. The germline gives CDR1 MDHEN, CDR2 SYDVKM. The junction had 5 bases not matched to a gene; V was cut back by 5 bases and J by 2 bases. The CDR3 sequence is 15 residues long. CDR3 in DNA: TGTGCCAGCAGTCCCTGGACAGGAAACACCGGGGAGCTGTTTTTT. Its translation: CASSPWTGNTGELFF.

Here the CDR3 reads CASSSGQISSYNEQFF. The CDR3 DNA is TGTGCCAGCAGCTCGGGACAGATAAGCTCCTACAATGAGCAGTTCTTC. V gene TRBV5-8 combines with J gene TRBJ2-1; 7 bases are a match to TRBD1. Germline-derived CDR1 and CDR2 are SGHTS and YDEGEE. This CDR3 region has 16 residues. The V and J ends lost 3 bases and 0 bases, in that order; junction bases with no gene match: 6. Full variable domain (rest looked up from reference TRBV5-8 and TRBJ2-1): EAGVTQSPTHLIKTRGQQATLRCSPISGHTSVYWYQQALGLGLQFLLWYDEGEERNRGNFPPRFSGRQFPNYSSELNVNALELEDSALYLCASSSGQISSYNEQFFGPGTRLTVL.

This chain joins TRBV10-3 and TRBJ2-3; 12 bases are shared with TRBD2. The CDR3 has 16 residues. The germline V gene has CDR1 ENHRY and CDR2 SYGVKD. The V gene end was trimmed by 10 bases and the J gene end by 2 bases; junction bases not matched to a gene: 10. DNA of the CDR3: TGTGCCACCGTTCCCGGACTAGCGGGAACCACAGATACGCAGTATTTT. The encoded protein is CATVPGLAGTTDTQYF.

The chain carries TRBV5-6 and TRBJ2-2; TRBD1 agrees at 8 bases. Germline V lookup: CDR1 SGHDT, CDR2 YYEEEE. The CDR3 totals 16 residues. Trimming cost V 0 bases and J 1 base; bases outside gene matches: 2. The CDR3 sequence is CASSLVGQGNTGELFF. In nucleotides, the CDR3 is TGTGCCAGCAGCTTGGTAGGACAGGGGAACACCGGGGAGCTGTTTTTT. Using reference TRBV5-6 and TRBJ2-2 for the parts outside the CDR3, the full variable domain is DAGVTQSPTHLIKTRGQQVTLRCSPKSGHDTVSWYQQALGQGPQFIFQYYEEEERQRGNFPDRFSGHQFPNYSSELNVNALLLGDSALYLCASSLVGQGNTGELFFGEGSRLTVL.

The chain links TRBV18 to TRBJ2-7; TRBD1 matches at 10 bases. This CDR3 has 13 residues. Per germline, CDR1 KGHSH and CDR2 LQKENI. J gave up 5 bases and V 6 bases, and 4 bases lay outside the gene matches. The CDR3 loop reads CASSRDRGDEQYF. Written as DNA, the CDR3 is TGTGCCAGCTCGCGGGACAGGGGCGACGAGCAGTACTTC.

This clone showed up just a few times. The chain uses TRBV9 and TRBJ2-1; 10 bases match TRBD2. The CDR3 totals 16 residues. The trim removed 4 bases at V and 7 bases at J, leaving 11 bases unmatched. CDR1 is SGDLS and CDR2 is YYNGEE in the germline V gene. CDR3 protein: CASSPLAGAGENEQFF. In DNA, the CDR3 is TGTGCCAGCAGCCCCCTAGCGGGAGCGGGCGAGAATGAGCAGTTCTTC.

The chain joins TRBV28 to TRBJ2-3; D may be TRBD1 (6 bases). Trimming cost V 5 bases and J 0 bases, with 12 bases left between them. CDR1 is MDHEN and CDR2 is SYDVKM in the germline V gene. CDR3 length equals 15 residues. For the CDR3, the DNA is TGTGCCAGCAGTCCCGGGACACCTAGCACAGATACGCAGTATTTT. This gives the protein CASSPGTPSTDTQYF.

The V gene is TRBV9, the J gene TRBJ2-2; D not resolved. The CDR3 is 12 amino acids. Germline CDR1 SGDLS, CDR2 YYNGEE. V lost 1 base, J lost 8 bases, and 6 bases lay in between. CDR3: CASSVISGELFF. CDR3 sequence (DNA): TGTGCCAGCAGCGTAATCTCTGGGGAGCTGTTTTTT.

V and J are TRBV28 and TRBJ2-5; D unresolved. V was trimmed by 6 bases and J by 4 bases, leaving 15 bases between them. Germline CDR1 reads MDHEN; CDR2 reads SYDVKM. The CDR3 length is 14 residues. The CDR3 is CASRASYYTETQYF. The CDR3 DNA reads TGTGCCAGCAGAGCGAGCTATTACACAGAGACCCAGTACTTC.

The chain recombines TRBV6-4 with TRBJ1-2; 12 bases map to TRBD1. The V and J ends lost 9 bases and 6 bases, in that order; junction bases with no gene match: 14. Per the germline V gene, CDR1 is MRHNA and CDR2 is SNTAGT. This CDR3 region has 16 residues. The CDR3 reads CASETGTGGFLDGYTF. In DNA form, the CDR3 reads TGTGCCAGTGAGACCGGGACAGGGGGCTTTTTGGATGGCTACACCTTC.

The chain carries TRBV7-8 and TRBJ2-4, with a weak D call TRBD2 (6 bases). CDR1 is SGHVS and CDR2 is FQNEAQ in the germline V gene. V was trimmed by 1 base and J by 0 bases, leaving 10 bases between them. The CDR3 spans 16 residues. The CDR3 DNA sequence: TGTGCCAGCAGCTTAGTAGGAGGGGTAGCCAAAAACATTCAGTACTTC. This translates into CASSLVGGVAKNIQYF.

The chain links TRBV19 to TRBJ2-7; maybe TRBD1 (6 bases). V was shortened by 11 bases and J by 3 bases, with 14 bases between the two germline ends. The CDR3 has 12 amino acids. Germline values: CDR1 LNHDA, CDR2 SQIVND (reference sequence). CDR3 DNA sequence: TGTGCCTGTGGCAGGGGAGACTACGAGCAGTACTTC. Translating it yields CACGRGDYEQYF.

V and J are TRBV7-8 and TRBJ2-1, with 12 bases that match TRBD2. The CDR3 is 16 residues long. Per the germline V gene, CDR1 is SGHVS and CDR2 is FQNEAQ. V lost 1 base, J lost 6 bases, and 4 bases stayed unmatched. The CDR3 protein is CASSLGLAGAINEQFF. The CDR3 region has the DNA TGTGCCAGCAGCTTAGGACTAGCGGGAGCGATCAATGAGCAGTTCTTC.

Written as DNA, the CDR3 is TGCAGCGTTCCACCGGGACAGAGAGTCCAGGGCCCCTACTACGAGCAGTACTTC. Its translation: CSVPPGQRVQGPYYEQYF. V gene TRBV29-1 combines with J gene TRBJ2-7; 7 bases match TRBD1. This CDR3 comprises 18 residues. Unmatched junction bases numbered 22, after V lost 5 bases and J lost 3 bases. CDR1 and CDR2 from the germline V gene are SQVTM and ANQGSEA.

The sample holds one count of this clone. The V call is TRBV2, the J call TRBJ2-5, with D perhaps TRBD2 (6 bases). Trimming took 4 bases from V and 0 from J, leaving 6 bases between them. The CDR3 covers 13 residues. CDR1 and CDR2 from the germline V gene are SNHLY and FYNNEI. CDR3 in DNA: TGTGCCAGCAGTGGGGGGGACCAAGAGACCCAGTACTTC. Translation: CASSGGDQETQYF.

The V gene is TRBV4-1, the J gene TRBJ2-3; TRBD2 matches at 7 bases. Trimming cost V 4 bases and J 2 bases; bases outside gene matches: 9. The CDR3 is made up of 16 amino acids. Germline V gives CDR1 MGHRA, CDR2 YSYEKL. The CDR3: CASSPTSRKYTDTQYF. CDR3 nucleotide sequence: TGCGCCAGCAGCCCGACTAGCAGGAAATACACAGATACGCAGTATTTT.

CDR3 sequence reads: CASSPHRGQLDGYTF. In DNA form, the CDR3 reads TGCGCCAGCAGCCCACACAGGGGGCAGTTAGATGGCTACACCTTC. The rearrangement joins TRBV4-1 to TRBJ1-2; 9 bases are shared with TRBD1. With 4 bases clipped from V and 6 bases from J, the junction kept 9 bases outside the gene matches. This CDR3 has 15 residues. The germline CDR1 and CDR2 sequences are MGHRA and YSYEKL.

The rearrangement joins TRBV6-5 to TRBJ1-5; D may be TRBD1 (5 bases). Germline lookup yields CDR1 MNHEY and CDR2 SVGAGI. The CDR3 covers 13 residues. With 6 bases removed from V and 4 bases from J, the gap between germline ends came to 10 bases. CDR3 residues: CASSREGNQPQHF. The CDR3 nucleotides read TGTGCCAGCAGCAGGGAGGGAAATCAGCCCCAGCATTTT.

This chain uses TRBV7-8 with TRBJ2-4, with 8 nucleotides matching TRBD1. The CDR3 is 17 amino acids. CDR1 SGHVS and CDR2 FQNEAQ come from the germline V gene. Trimming removed 3 bases from V and 1 base from J; junction bases left unmatched: 8. CDR3 loop: CASSLATGGRAKNIQYF. In nucleotides, the CDR3 is TGTGCCAGCAGCTTGGCCACAGGGGGGAGGGCCAAAAACATTCAGTACTTC.

The chain carries TRBV28 and TRBJ2-3; TRBD1 is a possible D gene (5 bases). This CDR3 is built from 16 residues. Germline V CDR1 and CDR2: MDHEN, SYDVKM. Between the trimmed V and J ends, which lost 6 bases and 6 bases, there was a span of 22 bases. CDR3 sequence reads: CASSLLGQYPGDTQYF. CDR3 sequence (DNA): TGTGCCAGCAGCCTCCTGGGGCAGTATCCCGGGGATACGCAGTATTTT.

V is TRBV19 and J is TRBJ2-5; 12 nucleotides line up with TRBD1. The ends lost 3 bases at V and 4 bases at J; junction bases unmatched: 6. This CDR3 spans 16 amino acids. Germline V gene lookup returns CDR1 LNHDA and CDR2 SQIVND (reference sequence). The CDR3 is CASSIGGTGGTETQYF. CDR3 nucleotide sequence: TGTGCCAGTAGTATCGGGGGGACAGGGGGCACAGAGACCCAGTACTTC.

J is TRBJ2-7 and V is TRBV5-4, with TRBD1 as a possible D gene (5 bases). Germline V gene sequence: CDR1 SGHNT, CDR2 YYREEE (reference sequence). Trimming cost V 2 bases and J 3 bases, with 12 bases left between them. This CDR3 is 14 amino acids long. For the CDR3, the DNA is TGTGCCAGCAGCTTCGTCGGCAGGGACTACGAGCAGTACTTC. Protein sequence: CASSFVGRDYEQYF.

This clone was found once. The chain uses TRBV28 and TRBJ1-1; D unclear. Germline CDR1 is MDHEN and CDR2 is SYDVKM. This CDR3 has 12 amino acids. Trimming removed 3 bases at V and 7 bases at J, with 9 bases between. This CDR3 is CASSFSQFEAFF. Written as DNA, the CDR3 is TGTGCCAGCAGTTTTTCACAGTTTGAAGCTTTCTTT. The full variable domain, completed using reference TRBV28 and TRBJ1-1, is DVKVTQSSRYLVKRTGEKVFLECVQDMDHENMFWYRQDPGLGLRLIYFSYDVKMKEKGDIPEGYSVSREKKERFSLILESASTNQTSMYLCASSFSQFEAFFGQGTRLTVV.

This chain connects TRBV5-1 to TRBJ1-5; D unresolved. The V gene's germline CDR1 is SGHRS and CDR2 YFSETQ. Trimming removed 4 bases at V and 2 bases at J, with 10 bases between. The CDR3 has 14 amino acids. CDR3: CASSQVVCNQPQHF. The CDR3 region has the DNA TGCGCCAGCAGCCAGGTCGTCTGCAATCAGCCCCAGCATTTT.

This clone was found a few times. The chain employs TRBV2 and TRBJ2-7; TRBD2 matches 8 bases. Per germline, CDR1 SNHLY and CDR2 FYNNEI. The J segment lost 4 bases and the V segment lost 0 bases, leaving 8 bases of the junction unmatched. The CDR3 length is 16 residues. The CDR3 sequence is CASSEAPSGPLYEQYF. CDR3 bases: TGTGCCAGCAGTGAAGCCCCTAGCGGGCCCCTATACGAGCAGTACTTC.

This chain uses TRBV9 with TRBJ2-7; D gene unclear. Trimming took 0 bases from V and 5 from J, leaving 15 bases between them. CDR1 is SGDLS, CDR2 YYNGEE, per germline. This CDR3 is built from 15 residues. CDR3 in amino acids: CASSVGAALLDEQYF. In nucleotides, the CDR3 is TGTGCCAGCAGCGTAGGAGCTGCCCTCCTGGACGAGCAGTACTTC. Full variable domain (remainder filled in from reference TRBV9 and TRBJ2-7): DSGVTQTPKHLITATGQRVTLRCSPRSGDLSVYWYQQSLDQGLQFLIQYYNGEERAKGNILERFSAQQFPDLHSELNLSSLELGDSALYFCASSVGAALLDEQYFGPGTRLTVT.